Shown below are 15 T cell receptor beta chains from a single sample sequenced in a study of blood T cells in healthy people across ages. With a J-beta primer mix and a sample-barcoded 5' primer, a second PCR ran about 7 to 12 cycles. Via MiXCR, TCRdb re-called the 5' RACE reads, giving one row per CDR3 protein. The sample consists of approximately 850,000 distinct CDR3 sequences, roughly 60% of them appearing once. The sequenced sample consisted of blood. These receptors were taken from a young man in good health.

This chain connects TRBV7-9 to TRBJ1-1; D not resolved. CDR1 is SEHNR, CDR2 FQNEAQ, per germline (reference sequence). The CDR3 consists of 13 residues. V was pared by 5 bases and J by 4 bases, with 11 bases between. In DNA form, the CDR3 reads TGTGCCAGCAGCCAACTGGCCTCCACTGAAGCTTTCTTT. It encodes CASSQLASTEAFF.

The V and J genes are TRBV28 and TRBJ2-1; D is ambiguous. Germline-derived CDR1 and CDR2 are MDHEN and SYDVKM. This CDR3 region has 10 residues. Trimming removed 10 bases at V and 5 bases at J, with 6 bases between. CDR3 sequence: CATDNNEQFF. CDR3 nucleotide sequence: TGTGCCACCGACAACAATGAGCAGTTCTTC.

In nucleotides, the CDR3 is TGTGCCAGCAGTTTGGCCTTCAATGAGCAGTTCTTC. Amino acids: CASSLAFNEQFF. The V call is TRBV27, the J call TRBJ2-1; D unclear. This CDR3 comprises 12 residues. The germline V and J ends were trimmed by 3 bases and 6 bases, with 6 bases remaining between them. Germline V gives CDR1 MNHEY, CDR2 SMNVEV (reference sequence).

The chain links TRBV2 to TRBJ2-7, with D possibly TRBD2 on 5 matching bases. CDR1 SNHLY and CDR2 FYNNEI come from the germline V gene. The CDR3 consists of 14 residues. V lost 7 bases, J lost 2 bases, and 15 bases lay in between. The CDR3 region is CASKEGGSPYEQYF. The CDR3 bases are TGTGCCAGCAAGGAAGGAGGATCCCCCTACGAGCAGTACTTC.

The chain links TRBV9 to TRBJ2-1, with D unclear. This CDR3 has 14 amino acids. Per the germline V gene, CDR1 is SGDLS and CDR2 is YYNGEE. Between the trimmed V and J ends, which lost 6 bases and 4 bases, there was a span of 14 bases. Here the CDR3 reads CASTPSGMYNEQFF. CDR3 DNA: TGTGCCAGCACCCCGTCAGGAATGTACAATGAGCAGTTCTTC.

V and J are TRBV4-3 and TRBJ2-1; TRBD2 matches 10 bases. Germline V gene lookup returns CDR1 LGHNA and CDR2 YSLEER. V lost 3 bases, J lost 3 bases, and 5 bases stayed unmatched. CDR3 length: 16 amino acids. The CDR3 bases are TGCGCCAGCAGCCACTACCTAGCGGGGGTCTACAATGAGCAGTTCTTC. This codes for CASSHYLAGVYNEQFF.

A few counts support this clonotype. CDR3 protein: CASSLQSDGYTF. The CDR3 nucleotides are TGTGCCAGCAGCCTCCAGTCGGATGGCTACACCTTC. The rearrangement links TRBV7-9 to TRBJ1-2; D is unclear. The germline gives CDR1 SEHNR, CDR2 FQNEAQ (reference sequence). The CDR3 length is 12 residues. V was pared by 5 bases and J by 6 bases, with 10 bases between.

This chain links TRBV29-1 with TRBJ2-6; D ambiguous. The V gene's germline CDR1 is SQVTM and CDR2 ANQGSEA. CDR3 size: 15 residues. V gave up 1 base and J gave up 1 base, with 8 bases separating them. The CDR3 spells CSVEGGYSGANVLTF. CDR3 sequence (DNA): TGCAGCGTTGAAGGTGGTTATTCTGGGGCCAACGTCCTGACTTTC.

The chain is built from TRBV20-1 and TRBJ2-7, with 7 bases matching TRBD2. The CDR3 is made up of 15 amino acids. Germline assignment: CDR1 DFQATT and CDR2 SNEGSKA (reference sequence). Trimming took 3 bases from V and 7 from J; bases not matched to a gene: 15. The CDR3, as DNA: TGCAGTGCTAGCGGGCTAGCGGTGACCTACAATGAGCAGTACTTC. It yields the protein CSASGLAVTYNEQYF.

V is TRBV29-1 and J is TRBJ2-1; no definite D call. Trimming pared 2 bases from V and 8 bases from J, leaving 16 bases between. The CDR3 extends over 14 amino acids. The V gene's germline CDR1 is SQVTM and CDR2 ANQGSEA. CDR3 sequence reads: CSVESSTAIHEQFF. The CDR3 nucleotides are TGCAGCGTTGAATCCTCCACCGCGATCCATGAGCAGTTCTTC.

The V gene is TRBV10-3, the J gene TRBJ2-1; D possibly uses TRBD1 or TRBD2 (5 bases each). CDR3 length: 12 residues. V lost 6 bases to trimming and J lost 2 bases, with 5 bases between them. CDR1 and CDR2 (germline): ENHRY, SYGVKD. CDR3 bases: TGTGCCATCAGGGGGGCCTACAATGAGCAGTTCTTC. Translating gives CAIRGAYNEQFF.

At least ten counts were recorded for this clonotype. The J gene is TRBJ2-7, the V gene TRBV5-1; 11 bases map to TRBD1. Germline V gene sequence: CDR1 SGHRS, CDR2 YFSETQ. The CDR3 is 14 residues long. Trimming cost V 4 bases and J 3 bases; bases outside gene matches: 3. CDR3 sequence (DNA): TGCGCCAGCAGCCCGGGACAGGGGGACTACGAGCAGTACTTC. Its protein is CASSPGQGDYEQYF.

The CDR3 here is CASSLTSGIGNEQFF. Here the CDR3 DNA reads TGTGCCAGCAGCCTAACTAGCGGGATAGGCAATGAGCAGTTCTTC. The chain employs TRBV7-2 and TRBJ2-1; TRBD2 matches at 10 bases. J gave up 6 bases and V 5 bases, and 7 bases lay outside the gene matches. Germline V CDR1 and CDR2: SGHTA, FQGNSA. The CDR3 extends over 15 amino acids.

The V call is TRBV29-1, the J call TRBJ2-5; D is uncertain. The better agreement between TRBJ2-7 and the DNA end casts doubt on the J call. Per the germline V gene, CDR1 is SQVTM and CDR2 is ANQGSEA. The CDR3 covers 13 residues. CDR3: CSVASQLAYEQYF. CDR3 in DNA: TGCAGCGTTGCATCGCAGCTCGCGTACGAGCAGTACTTC.

This clonotype was recorded at least ten times. The chain is built from TRBV7-2 and TRBJ2-5, with TRBD2 matching over 9 bases. This CDR3 spans 14 amino acids. After removal of 5 bases from V and 1 base from J, the junction contained 2 bases not matched to a gene. Germline assignment: CDR1 SGHTA and CDR2 FQGNSA. CDR3 sequence: CASSPGLAQETQYF. The CDR3 nucleotides are TGTGCCAGCAGCCCGGGACTAGCCCAAGAGACCCAGTACTTC. The whole variable domain, filled in from reference TRBV7-2 and TRBJ2-5, reads GAGVSQSPSNKVTEKGKDVELRCDPISGHTALYWYRQSLGQGLEFLIYFQGNSAPDKSGLPSDRFSAERTGGSVSTLTIQRTQQEDSAVYLCASSPGLAQETQYFGPGTRLLVL.